The 31 T cell receptor beta chains given below trace back to one sample, sequenced in a study of control samples from healthy donors and cancer patients. Assay used: immunoSEQ multiplex PCR; TCRdb lists only in-frame clones, some missing. The sample includes around 95,000 clones, over 80% seen only once; the top ten take more than 15%. Source material: blood. The receptors were gathered from a man aged 30 to 45 in good health.

The chain recombines TRBV24-1 with TRBJ1-5; maybe TRBD1 (6 bases). The CDR3 extends over 13 amino acids. Germline V gives CDR1 KGHDR, CDR2 SFDVKD. The germline V and J ends were trimmed by 10 bases and 4 bases, with 13 bases remaining between them. CDR3 nucleotide sequence: TGTGCCACGTCACAGGGAAGGAATCAGCCCCAGCATTTT. This sequence encodes CATSQGRNQPQHF.

This clone was recorded a few times. The chain has TRBV18 and TRBJ2-7; maybe TRBD1 (6 bases). V was cut by 5 bases and J by 4 bases, with 15 bases left in between. There are 14 residues in the CDR3. CDR1 is KGHSH, CDR2 LQKENI, per germline. CDR3 in DNA: TGTGCCAGCTCATCGGACAGCGTCCCTTACGAGCAGTACTTC. Translation: CASSSDSVPYEQYF.

This clone was recorded once. The chain couples TRBV18 to TRBJ2-6, with 11 positions matching TRBD1. Germline V gene lookup returns CDR1 KGHSH and CDR2 LQKENI. With V trimmed by 1 base and J by 0 bases, 2 bases remained unmatched. CDR3 length: 18 amino acids. This CDR3 reads CASSPQGTGGSGANVLTF. Written as DNA, the CDR3 is TGTGCCAGCTCACCACAGGGGACAGGGGGCTCTGGGGCCAACGTCCTGACTTTC.

The genes are TRBV3-1 (or the pseudogene TRBV3-2) and TRBJ1-6, with 8 bases fitting TRBD1. V lost 6 bases to trimming and J lost 4 bases; unmatched junction nucleotides: 5. CDR1 and CDR2 (germline): LGHDT, YNNKEL (reference sequence). The CDR3 length is 15 residues. CDR3 amino acids: CASRGTGPYNSPLHF. The CDR3 coding sequence is TGTGCCAGCAGGGGGACAGGTCCTTATAATTCACCCCTCCACTTT.

The genes are TRBV18 and TRBJ2-1; a weak D match, TRBD2 (6 bases). This CDR3 spans 14 amino acids. V was trimmed by 0 bases and J by 7 bases, leaving 10 bases between them. The germline V gene has CDR1 KGHSH and CDR2 LQKENI. CDR3 loop: CASSPPEGWNEQFF. DNA for the CDR3: TGTGCCAGCTCACCACCGGAGGGATGGAATGAGCAGTTCTTC. Complete variable domain (other parts from reference TRBV18 and TRBJ2-1): NAGVMQNPRHLVRRRGQEARLRCSPMKGHSHVYWYRQLPEEGLKFMVYLQKENIIDESGMPKERFSAEFPKEGPSILRIQQVVRGDSAAYFCASSPPEGWNEQFFGPGTRLTVL.

The gene calls are TRBV28 and TRBJ1-2, with D maybe TRBD1 (5 bases). The germline CDR1 and CDR2 sequences are MDHEN and SYDVKM. V was pared by 3 bases and J by 0 bases, with 11 bases between. The CDR3 runs 15 residues. The CDR3 reads CASSLGGRANYGYTF. In DNA, the CDR3 is TGTGCCAGCAGTTTGGGGGGGAGGGCTAACTATGGCTACACCTTC.

The chain recombines TRBV25-1 with TRBJ1-6, with TRBD1 as a possible D gene (6 bases). The CDR3 is 16 amino acids. The germline V gene encodes CDR1 MGHDK and CDR2 SYGVNS. V was trimmed by 4 bases and J by 3 bases, leaving 13 bases between them. CDR3 residues: CASSGKGGFYNSPLHF. CDR3 DNA: TGTGCCAGCAGTGGGAAAGGGGGTTTCTATAATTCACCCCTCCACTTT.

This clone occurred a few times. The chain couples TRBV6-1 to TRBJ2-7, with D unclear. The V and J ends lost 1 base and 0 bases respectively, with 4 bases between them. Germline CDR1 MNHNS, CDR2 SASEGT. This CDR3 has 13 amino acids. This CDR3 is CASSEGNSYEQYF. CDR3 coding DNA: TGTGCCAGCAGTGAAGGCAACTCCTACGAGCAGTACTTC.

The chain carries TRBV30 and TRBJ2-5; D is possibly TRBD1 (5 bases). Germline CDR1 is GTSNPN and CDR2 is SVGIG (reference sequence). Deletions cut 3 bases from V and 3 bases from J, with 8 bases between. The CDR3 has 12 residues. The CDR3 nucleotides are TGTGCCTGGAGCAGGGAAAAAGAGACCCAGTACTTC. This codes for CAWSREKETQYF.

J is TRBJ1-2 and V is TRBV6-5; D may be TRBD1 (5 bases). The CDR3 runs 13 residues. The ends were cut back, 5 bases at V and 8 bases at J, with 15 bases in the middle. Germline V CDR1 and CDR2: MNHEY, SVGAGI. The CDR3 DNA sequence: TGTGCCAGCAGTAGGGCGGGGGGAGGAGGCTACACCTTC. Protein: CASSRAGGGGYTF.

The chain joins TRBV7-9 to TRBJ1-1, with D possibly TRBD1 on 6 matching bases. CDR1 is SEHNR and CDR2 is FQNEAQ in the germline V gene (reference sequence). The CDR3 spans 13 residues. V dropped 5 bases and J dropped 1 base, with 8 bases sitting between them. The CDR3 region has the DNA TGTGCCAGCAGCCCGGGACAGAACACTGAAGCTTTCTTT. It encodes CASSPGQNTEAFF. The whole variable domain, filled in from reference TRBV7-9 and TRBJ1-1, reads DTGVSQNPRHKITKRGQNVTFRCDPISEHNRLYWYRQTLGQGPEFLTYFQNEAQLEKSRLLSDRFSAERPKGSFSTLEIQRTEQGDSAMYLCASSPGQNTEAFFGQGTRLTVV.

The chain combines TRBV20-1 with TRBJ2-7; D is ambiguous. Germline values: CDR1 DFQATT, CDR2 SNEGSKA (reference sequence). This CDR3 is built from 11 residues. The ends were cut back, 5 bases at V and 9 bases at J, with 14 bases in the middle. The CDR3 region is CSAPTSTGQYF. The CDR3 DNA follows: TGCAGTGCTCCTACTTCAACCGGGCAGTACTTC.

The V gene is TRBV5-1, the J gene TRBJ1-2, with D perhaps matching TRBD1 (6 bases). Trimming pared 0 bases from V and 8 bases from J, leaving 17 bases between. CDR3 length: 15 residues. CDR1 SGHRS and CDR2 YFSETQ come from the germline V gene. This chain's CDR3 is CASSLEIGGLRGYTF. The CDR3 bases are TGCGCCAGCAGCTTGGAAATAGGGGGGCTTAGAGGCTACACCTTC.

CDR3 sequence reads: CASSQNLDRATYEQYF. In DNA form, the CDR3 reads TGCGCCAGCAGCCAAAATCTGGACAGGGCCACCTACGAGCAGTACTTC. This chain uses TRBV4-1 with TRBJ2-7; 8 bases match TRBD1. The CDR3 is 16 amino acids. Germline V gives CDR1 MGHRA, CDR2 YSYEKL. The V and J ends lost 2 bases and 2 bases, in that order; junction bases with no gene match: 8.

CDR3 sequence: CASSPGGPSYEQYF. The CDR3 nucleotides are TGTGCCAGCAGTCCGGGGGGGCCGTCCTACGAGCAGTACTTC. V and J are TRBV6-5 and TRBJ2-7, with 8 bases identical to TRBD2. The CDR3 covers 14 residues. Germline CDR1 and CDR2: MNHEY and SVGAGI. The junction had 4 bases not matched to a gene; V was cut back by 5 bases and J by 1 base.

DNA for the CDR3: TGTGCCAGCAGTAGTAGTGGGGGGGGGAACACTGAAGCTTTCTTT. It yields the protein CASSSSGGGNTEAFF. J is TRBJ1-1 and V is TRBV27; D might be TRBD1 (5 bases). This CDR3 is 15 amino acids long. Trimming took off 5 bases at V and 1 base at J, with 14 bases between the two ends. Germline V lookup: CDR1 MNHEY, CDR2 SMNVEV (reference sequence).

V is TRBV6-7 and J is TRBJ2-3, with TRBD1 identical over 7 bases. TRBV6-7 is marked as an open reading frame, function uncertain. V gave up 11 bases and J gave up 1 base; unmatched junction bases: 6. The CDR3 runs to 13 residues. The CDR3 DNA reads as TGTGCCGGGTTAACAGGGGGCACAGATACGCAGTATTTT. Translated, it gives CAGLTGGTDTQYF.

This clone was detected once. V and J are TRBV2 and TRBJ1-1; the match to TRBD1 covers 8 bases. In germline, CDR1 is SNHLY, CDR2 FYNNEI. The trim removed 6 bases at V and 0 bases at J, leaving 9 bases unmatched. This CDR3 contains 16 residues. The CDR3 sequence: CASSKNRGAMNTEAFF. In DNA form, the CDR3 reads TGTGCCAGCAGCAAAAACAGGGGGGCAATGAACACTGAAGCTTTCTTT.

This sequence joins TRBV7-8 and TRBJ1-1; weak D call: TRBD1 (5 bases). CDR1 is SGHVS, CDR2 FQNEAQ, per germline. CDR3 length: 14 residues. The V gene lost 1 base and the J gene lost 5 bases, with 11 bases spanning the gap. The CDR3 coding sequence is TGTGCCAGCAGCTTAGGTGGGGGAGGAACTGAAGCTTTCTTT. It specifies CASSLGGGGTEAFF. The full variable domain, completed using reference TRBV7-8 and TRBJ1-1, is GAGVSQSPRYKVAKRGQDVALRCDPISGHVSLFWYQQALGQGPEFLTYFQNEAQLDKSGLPSDRFFAERPEGSVSTLKIQRTQQEDSAVYLCASSLGGGGTEAFFGQGTRLTVV.

The chain carries TRBV5-8 and TRBJ2-1, with D uncertain. The CDR3 contains 16 residues. Germline V gene data show CDR1 as SGHTS and CDR2 as YDEGEE. Trimming pared 4 bases from V and 6 bases from J, leaving 20 bases between. The CDR3 sequence is CASSTVMFGWGNEQFF. The CDR3 DNA sequence: TGTGCCAGCAGCACAGTAATGTTTGGGTGGGGCAATGAGCAGTTCTTC.

The chain recombines TRBV27 with TRBJ2-7; the D gene is possibly TRBD2 (5 bases). The length of the CDR3 is 13 residues. Trimming took 3 bases from V and 1 from J, leaving 7 bases between them. Germline V lookup: CDR1 MNHEY, CDR2 SMNVEV (reference sequence). This chain's CDR3 is CASSFGGSYEQYF. The CDR3 DNA sequence: TGTGCCAGCAGTTTCGGCGGGTCCTACGAGCAGTACTTC.

This chain uses TRBV7-9 with TRBJ1-3; the match to TRBD1 covers 7 bases. V shed 1 base and J 2 bases; nucleotides not matched to a gene: 5. There are 16 residues in the CDR3. Germline lookup yields CDR1 SEHNR and CDR2 FQNEAQ (reference sequence). CDR3 DNA sequence: TGTGCCAGCAGCTTAGAGGGACAGCAACCTGGAAACACCATATATTTT. Translation gives CASSLEGQQPGNTIYF.

The chain joins TRBV4-1 to TRBJ1-4; D gene uncertain. The CDR3 is 14 residues long. Trimming pared 4 bases from V and 5 bases from J, leaving 11 bases between. CDR1 is MGHRA, CDR2 YSYEKL, per germline. The chain's CDR3 is CASSLSGTNEKLFF. The CDR3 DNA is TGCGCCAGCAGCCTATCGGGAACGAATGAAAAACTGTTTTTT.

The chain carries TRBV9 and TRBJ1-3; 7 bases are a match to TRBD1. The V and J ends lost 0 bases and 3 bases, in that order; junction bases with no gene match: 3. Germline V gene sequence: CDR1 SGDLS, CDR2 YYNGEE. This CDR3 contains 15 residues. The DNA for the CDR3 is TGTGCCAGCAGCGTAGAGGGGGCCGGTGGAAACACCATATATTTT. Encoded protein: CASSVEGAGGNTIYF.

The chain couples TRBV11-3 to TRBJ2-1, with 10 bases identical to TRBD2. The V segment lost 4 bases and the J segment 4 bases; nucleotides outside the gene matches: 7. This CDR3 is 16 amino acids long. Looked up from germline, CDR1 is SGHNT and CDR2 is YENEEA. The CDR3 here is CASSSRSGGAYNEQFF. The CDR3 bases are TGTGCCAGCAGCTCTAGGAGCGGGGGGGCGTACAATGAGCAGTTCTTC.

The gene calls are TRBV3-1 (or the pseudogene TRBV3-2) and TRBJ2-7; TRBD1 is a possible D gene (6 bases). Trimming took 7 bases from V and 7 from J, leaving 20 bases between them. The CDR3 extends over 14 amino acids. Germline assignment: CDR1 LGHDT and CDR2 YNNKEL (reference sequence). CDR3 coding DNA: TGTGCCAGCAACAAAGGCAGGGGAGTTGGGGAGCAGTACTTC. Translated: CASNKGRGVGEQYF.

This sequence joins TRBV11-3 and TRBJ1-1; TRBD1 aligns across 7 bases. The CDR3 totals 12 residues. CDR1 is SGHNT, CDR2 YENEEA, per germline. With V trimmed by 5 bases and J by 3 bases, 0 bases remained unmatched. CDR3 amino acids: CASSQGDTEAFF. The CDR3 bases are TGTGCCAGCAGCCAGGGGGACACTGAAGCTTTCTTT.

The chain employs TRBV5-1 and TRBJ1-2; TRBD1 aligns across 9 bases. This CDR3 has 19 residues. J gave up 8 bases and V 2 bases, and 22 bases lay outside the gene matches. The germline gives CDR1 SGHRS, CDR2 YFSETQ. CDR3 protein: CASSFDSGTGISGGRGYTF. In DNA, the CDR3 is TGCGCCAGCAGCTTCGATTCCGGGACAGGGATCTCGGGAGGTCGAGGCTACACCTTC.

The chain is built from TRBV30 and TRBJ2-7, with D possibly being TRBD1 (6 bases). CDR3 length: 12 amino acids. V gave up 3 bases and J gave up 6 bases, with 12 bases separating them. Germline-derived CDR1 and CDR2 are GTSNPN and SVGIG (reference sequence). CDR3 in DNA: TGTGCCTGGAGCCGGGACATAAGCGAGCAGTACTTC. Translating it yields CAWSRDISEQYF.

This chain connects TRBV5-6 to TRBJ1-4; D is perhaps TRBD1 (5 bases). This CDR3 comprises 17 residues. Trimming removed 4 bases from V and 7 bases from J, with 23 bases in between. From germline, CDR1 is SGHDT and CDR2 YYEEEE. For the CDR3, the DNA is TGTGCCAGCAGCCAGGTGGGAAGGGGATACGACGGTGAAAAACTGTTTTTT. This sequence encodes CASSQVGRGYDGEKLFF.

DNA of the CDR3: TGTGCCATCAGTGACAACAGGGAAGGTGGAGATACGCAGTATTTT. Translation gives CAISDNREGGDTQYF. This sequence joins TRBV10-3 and TRBJ2-3; TRBD1 is a possible D gene (6 bases). There are 15 residues in the CDR3. Trimming took 3 bases from V and 5 from J, leaving 15 bases between them. Germline-derived CDR1 and CDR2 are ENHRY and SYGVKD.